This record looks at one T cell receptor (beta chain) sequence and its context. Germline V gene data show CDR1 as MGHRA and CDR2 as YSYEKL. The CDR3 is 14 residues long. V was pared by 8 bases and J by 2 bases, with 6 bases of the junction left unmatched. The repertoire was sequenced with immunoSEQ multiplex PCR; TCRdb's copy has only in-frame clones and lacks some. The sample has about 120,000 clones; around 81% are singletons. These data come from a study of radiation and T cells in renal cell carcinoma. Study-level information: Nephrectomy followed 15 Gy stereotactic body radiation by 4 weeks.

Sample time point: blood 2 weeks post-SBRT. Specified treatment: 15 Gy SBRT to primary tumor, nephrectomy 4 weeks later. Radiation-treated patients gave blood at baseline, week 2 and week 4. The sample here was blood, taken from a patient whose treatment included radiotherapy and nephrectomy. V gene TRBV4-1 combines with J gene TRBJ2-7; 10 bases map to TRBD1. The TCR originated in a man in his fifties or sixties with renal cell carcinoma. The CDR3, as DNA: TGCGCCAGCGGCCGGGACAGGGGACCCTACGAGCAGTACTTC. Its protein product is CASGRDRGPYEQYF.